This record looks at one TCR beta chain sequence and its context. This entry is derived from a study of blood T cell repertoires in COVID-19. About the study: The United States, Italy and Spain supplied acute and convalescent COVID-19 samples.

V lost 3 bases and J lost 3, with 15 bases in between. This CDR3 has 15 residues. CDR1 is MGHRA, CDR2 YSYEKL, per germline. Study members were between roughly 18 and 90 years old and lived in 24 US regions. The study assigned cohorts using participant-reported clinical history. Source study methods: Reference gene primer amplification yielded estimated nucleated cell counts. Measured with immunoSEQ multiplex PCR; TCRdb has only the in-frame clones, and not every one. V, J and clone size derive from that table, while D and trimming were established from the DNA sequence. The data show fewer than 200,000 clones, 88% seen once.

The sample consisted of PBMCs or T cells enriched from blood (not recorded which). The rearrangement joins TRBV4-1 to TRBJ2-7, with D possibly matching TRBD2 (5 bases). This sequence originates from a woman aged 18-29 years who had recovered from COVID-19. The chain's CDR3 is CASSQREVAYYEQYF. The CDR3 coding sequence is TGCGCCAGCAGCCAGAGGGAAGTGGCCTACTACGAGCAGTACTTC.